This is a list of T cell receptor beta chains from one sample in a study of radiation and T cells in renal cell carcinoma. TCRdb's table, derived via immunoSEQ multiplex PCR, lists solely in-frame clones and lacks some. The table includes roughly 120,000 clones, roughly 80% detected once. Sequencing used blood, obtained from a patient whose treatment included radiotherapy and nephrectomy. These receptors originate from a woman aged 55-69 years with renal cell carcinoma. CDR3s include the opening cysteine and the closing phenylalanine or tryptophan. The order of the fields is clone size, J gene, V gene, D gene, CDR3 protein, CDR3 DNA. The D gene is left open where the match is weak. Some rows have no size entry. The others give once, few or many, or a class for an expanded clone.

size: NA
J: TRBJ2-1
V: TRBV7-2
D: TRBD2
CDR3: CASSLASGTYNEQFF
DNA: TGTGCCAGCAGCTTAGCTAGCGGGACCTACAATGAGCAGTTCTTC

size: NA
J: TRBJ1-2
V: TRBV7-6
D: NA
CDR3: CASSLNEGSNYGYTF
DNA: TGTGCCAGCAGCTTAAACGAGGGTTCAAACTATGGCTACACCTTC

size: NA
J: TRBJ2-5
V: TRBV27
D: NA
CDR3: CASSGASQETQYF
DNA: TGTGCCAGCAGTGGGGCGAGCCAAGAGACCCAGTACTTC

size: NA
J: TRBJ1-4
V: TRBV7-2
D: NA
CDR3: CASSLVTGPNEKLFF
DNA: TGTGCCAGCAGCTTAGTGACAGGCCCTAATGAAAAACTGTTTTTT

size: NA
J: TRBJ2-1
V: TRBV18
D: NA
CDR3: CASSPPGIAYNEQFF
DNA: TGTGCCAGCTCACCACCGGGGATAGCTTACAATGAGCAGTTCTTC

size: NA
J: TRBJ1-2
V: TRBV5-1
D: TRBD1
CDR3: CASSLTGQGNYGYTF
DNA: TGCGCCAGCAGCTTGACGGGACAGGGCAACTATGGCTACACCTTC

size: NA
J: TRBJ1-1
V: TRBV4-2
D: NA
CDR3: CASSQEGHTEAFF
DNA: TGTGCCAGCAGCCAAGAGGGTCACACTGAAGCTTTCTTT

size: many
J: TRBJ1-5
V: TRBV28
D: TRBD1
CDR3: CASSWDQGDLQPQHF
DNA: TGTGCCAGCAGTTGGGACCAGGGGGATCTTCAGCCCCAGCATTTT

size: NA
J: TRBJ2-1
V: TRBV20-1
D: NA
CDR3: CSASQDNEQFF
DNA: TGCAGTGCTAGTCAGGACAATGAGCAGTTCTTC

size: NA
J: TRBJ2-1
V: TRBV9
D: TRBD2
CDR3: CASSVGGGASYNEQFF
DNA: TGTGCCAGCAGCGTAGGCGGGGGGGCTTCCTACAATGAGCAGTTCTTC

size: NA
J: TRBJ2-3
V: TRBV7-9
D: TRBD2
CDR3: CASSSLAGGLDTQYF
DNA: TGTGCCAGCAGCTCCCTAGCGGGAGGGTTAGATACGCAGTATTTT

size: NA
J: TRBJ1-1
V: TRBV5-4
D: NA
CDR3: CASSGPRGFGDTEAFF
DNA: TGTGCCAGCAGCGGGCCCCGGGGTTTTGGGGACACTGAAGCTTTCTTT

size: once
J: TRBJ2-3
V: TRBV5-1
D: TRBD2
CDR3: CASSPAGDLADTQYF
DNA: TGCGCCAGCAGTCCAGCGGGGGATCTCGCAGATACGCAGTATTTT

size: NA
J: TRBJ1-1
V: TRBV5-1
D: TRBD1
CDR3: CASSLVSGRGGTEAFF
DNA: TGCGCCAGCAGCTTGGTATCAGGCAGGGGGGGCACTGAAGCTTTCTTT

size: NA
J: TRBJ2-3
V: TRBV7-3
D: NA
CDR3: CASSLMQRADTQYF
DNA: TGTGCCAGCAGCTTAATGCAACGGGCAGATACGCAGTATTTT

size: NA
J: TRBJ1-3
V: TRBV9
D: NA
CDR3: CASSPLGNTIYF
DNA: TGTGCCAGCAGCCCCTTGGGAAACACCATATATTTT

size: few
J: TRBJ1-4
V: TRBV9
D: NA
CDR3: CASSVAPGRELFF
DNA: TGTGCCAGCAGCGTAGCACCGGGACGGGAACTGTTTTTT

size: NA
J: TRBJ1-3
V: TRBV18
D: TRBD1
CDR3: CASSPPQGESTGNTIYF
DNA: TGTGCCAGCTCACCACCTCAGGGGGAATCAACTGGAAACACCATATATTTT

size: NA
J: TRBJ2-7
V: TRBV5-1
D: TRBD2
CDR3: CASRASGTTSYEQYF
DNA: TGCGCCAGCAGGGCCTCCGGGACTACCTCCTACGAGCAGTACTTC

size: NA
J: TRBJ2-7
V: TRBV6-1
D: TRBD1
CDR3: CASSEALGQAYEQYF
DNA: TGTGCCAGCAGTGAAGCGCTAGGACAGGCCTACGAGCAGTACTTC